The rows below give T cell receptor beta chains drawn from one sample of a study of PD-1 blockade in classical Hodgkin lymphoma. Here immunoSEQ multiplex PCR was the method, and the copy in TCRdb shows in-frame clones only, minus some. The data contain under 20,000 clones, approximately 90% of them singletons. The sequencing used peripheral blood mononuclear cells (PBMCs), collected before the second cycle of nivolumab. Receptor source: a human donor with classical Hodgkin lymphoma. CDR3s leave out the opening cysteine and the closing phenylalanine or tryptophan.

j_call	v_call	cdr3_aa
TRBJ2-5	TRBV5-1	ASSLAGAGVQETQY
TRBJ2-2	TRBV5-1	ASSLAGAFTGELF
TRBJ2-7	TRBV7-9	ASSLEGVGEQY
TRBJ1-1	TRBV5-1	ASSLATTGATEAF
TRBJ2-5	TRBV18	ASSPPSTQETQY
TRBJ1-2	TRBV10-3	AIRTLSGAGSSAGYT
TRBJ1-2	TRBV4-2	ASSPGTADYYGYT
TRBJ1-4	TRBV7-9	ASSSFLATNEKLF
TRBJ2-7	TRBV5-1	ASSLAGQGPYEQY
TRBJ1-4	TRBV7-9	ASSLDPTEKLF
TRBJ2-3	TRBV9	ASSVEAGGFDTQY
TRBJ1-1	TRBV12-2	ASRLLQGTEAF
TRBJ2-5	TRBV7-7	ASSLGGTIRETQY
TRBJ2-7	TRBV7-9	ASNLRGGYEQY
TRBJ2-7	TRBV7-8	ASSLVDGGSYEQY
TRBJ1-5	TRBV5-8	ASSSRAGTVNQPQH
TRBJ1-5	TRBV7-2	ASSLFGDSNQPQH
TRBJ2-1	TRBV7-8	ASSPRTGTYNEQF
TRBJ2-3	TRBV4-2	ASSQEARLAGTDTQY
TRBJ2-3	TRBV5-1	ASSPGTFSSTDTQY
TRBJ1-2	TRBV30	AWSVPAPSHSGGRLYGYT
TRBJ2-2	TRBV6-6	ASIGGQGTGELF
TRBJ2-3	TRBV7-9	ASRQGGTNTDTQY
TRBJ1-3	TRBV7-8	ASSFVSGDPGNTIY
TRBJ2-1	TRBV5-1	ASSQDIYNEQF
TRBJ2-5	TRBV7-9	ASSLDRVFGETQY
-	TRBV5-1	ASSLGQVSYEQY
TRBJ2-2	TRBV5-1	ASSSGTGGYTGELF
TRBJ1-1	TRBV5-1	ASSLVEMNTEAF
TRBJ1-5	TRBV23-1	ASSQYHKGYSNQPQH
TRBJ1-3	TRBV9	ASSVAPHGDSGNTIY
TRBJ1-1	TRBV18	ASSANSDTEAF
TRBJ2-5	TRBV5-1	ASSPQGIGETQY
TRBJ2-5	TRBV6-1	ASFLRGRQETQY
TRBJ1-3	TRBV7-8	ASSLTSGTLSGNTIY
TRBJ1-6	TRBV19	ACKEQTLNNSPLH
TRBJ2-1	TRBV4-2	ASSLAGLDEQF
TRBJ2-1	TRBV7-2	ASSLFRGNEQF
TRBJ2-1	TRBV4-3	ASSQDTISGGIEQF
TRBJ1-3	TRBV19	ASRQGTGGNTIY
TRBJ2-3	TRBV7-9	ASSRTSGVGTDTQY
TRBJ1-1	TRBV6-1	ASREYLGAF
TRBJ2-5	TRBV14	ASSRDRKTQY
TRBJ2-3	TRBV6-6	ASSTGGGTYTQY
TRBJ1-4	TRBV5-7	ASSLAPGGQPLVYEKLF
TRBJ2-2	TRBV7-3	ASSSGQVTGELF
-	TRBV7-6	ASSLGRAGLQVGEQY
TRBJ1-1	TRBV19	ASSIDPAATYPINTEAF